A selection of T cell receptor beta chains follows, all from one sample in a study of T-cell reconstitution after alpha-beta-depleted transplantation in children. TCRdb fed the PCR reads into MiXCR, producing one record per CDR3 protein. This table has about 540,000 distinct CDR3 sequences, roughly 30% appearing once. This specimen consisted of PBMCs, obtained before TCRalphabeta/CD19-depleted stem cell transplant. Receptors were obtained from a boy younger than two with Wiskott-Aldrich syndrome, due to receive a stem cell transplant. CDR3s include the opening cysteine and the closing phenylalanine or tryptophan. A D gene is named only where the DNA matches it firmly.

d_call j_call v_call cdr3_aa
- TRBJ2-7 TRBV5-6 CASSLVGGGLYEQYF
TRBD1 TRBJ2-2 TRBV20-1 CSASGTGITGELFF
TRBD1 TRBJ2-1 TRBV27 CASSRQGQSFNEQFF
- TRBJ1-3 TRBV12-3/TRBV12-4 CASNRRQTAGNTIYF
TRBD1 TRBJ1-5 TRBV6-1 CASRRDRATARNQPQHF
- TRBJ1-2 TRBV15 CATSVRQPPNYGYTF
- TRBJ2-3 TRBV5-1 CASRVFARGTDTQYF
- TRBJ1-1 TRBV14 CASSQDLQLGTEAFF
TRBD1 TRBJ2-3 TRBV4-2 CASSQDPRTGADTQYF
- TRBJ2-7 TRBV6-1 CASSPGILYEQYF
- TRBJ1-2 TRBV19 CASSPSDRLRYGYTF
- TRBJ2-2 TRBV5-1 CASSFRLGDTGELFF
- TRBJ2-3 TRBV29-1 CSASRDWQDTQYF
- TRBJ2-2 TRBV5-1 CASSLVLTGKNTGELFF
TRBD2 TRBJ2-5 TRBV6-5 CASSFPRLAGGPEETQYF
- TRBJ2-7 TRBV3-1 CASSQGTRSYEQYF
- TRBJ2-5 TRBV7-2 CASSLSRGPTETQYF
- TRBJ2-7 TRBV5-1 CASTDGVYEQYF
TRBD2 TRBJ2-3 TRBV6-5 CASSYWAGDTDTQYF
TRBD2 TRBJ2-7 TRBV5-1 CASSLGPTSGWREQYF
- TRBJ2-1 TRBV4-1 CASSQEGLGKGLRQFF